Listed here are 14 T cell receptor beta chains from one sample, sequenced in a study of CD8+CD57+ T cells in acquired aplastic anemia. The template for TCR beta VDJ and CDR3 sequence profiling was genomic DNA. TCRdb re-called the reads through MiXCR, storing one row per CDR3 protein. Here the sample spans under 200,000 distinct CDR3 sequences, roughly 48% being singletons. Sequenced material: sorted CD4+, CD8+, or CD8+CD57+ T cells (not recorded which) from PBMCs. Receptors originate from a human donor in good health.

There are many counts of this clonotype. The chain recombines TRBV10-3 with TRBJ2-7; 9 bases map to TRBD1. There are 17 residues in the CDR3. The V segment lost 3 bases and the J segment 5 bases; nucleotides outside the gene matches: 14. The germline gives CDR1 ENHRY, CDR2 SYGVKD. The CDR3 DNA reads TGTGCCATCAGTGAAATTTCGGGGACAGGGTCTAATGACGAGCAGTACTTC. Translated: CAISEISGTGSNDEQYF.

The rearrangement uses TRBV20-1 and TRBJ2-5; D is unclear. Trimming took off 3 bases at V and 0 bases at J, with 17 bases between the two ends. This CDR3 contains 16 residues. Germline assignment: CDR1 DFQATT and CDR2 SNEGSKA (reference sequence). This chain's CDR3 is CSASPNTGPYQETQYF. In DNA form, the CDR3 reads TGCAGTGCTAGTCCAAACACTGGTCCCTACCAAGAGACCCAGTACTTC.

This clonotype came up a few times. The V call is TRBV10-3, the J call TRBJ2-7; D is undetermined. The CDR3 is 11 residues long. Germline V gene data show CDR1 as ENHRY and CDR2 as SYGVKD. With 6 bases removed from V and 5 bases from J, the gap between germline ends came to 8 bases. The CDR3 here is CAIRTADEQYF. CDR3 bases: TGTGCCATCAGGACGGCGGACGAGCAGTACTTC.

This clonotype occurred a few times. The chain couples TRBV10-2 to TRBJ1-1, with 8 bases that match TRBD1. The CDR3 sequence is 15 residues long. The V gene's germline CDR1 is WSHSY and CDR2 SAAADI. V shed 4 bases and J 0 bases; nucleotides not matched to a gene: 4. DNA of the CDR3: TGCGCCAGCAGTGTGACAGGGGACCTGAACACTGAAGCTTTCTTT. Protein sequence: CASSVTGDLNTEAFF.

A word on this clonotype: A much bigger clone sits one base away, suggesting this may be a read error. V usage is TRBV12-3 or TRBV12-4 and J usage is TRBJ1-2; D is possibly TRBD1 (5 bases). CDR3 length: 13 residues. The CDR3 spells CANSFPGERGYTF. The CDR3 nucleotides read TGTGCCAACAGTTTCCCGGGGGAGAGGGGCTACACCTTC.

In its sample, this clonotype was seen many times. V gene TRBV15 combines with J gene TRBJ1-2, with 8 bases aligning to TRBD1. Trimming cost V 0 bases and J 5 bases; bases outside gene matches: 11. This CDR3 contains 17 residues. The germline V gene encodes CDR1 LNHNV and CDR2 YYDKDF (reference sequence). The CDR3: CATSRDRDRPRGYGYTF. DNA for the CDR3: TGTGCCACCAGCAGAGATCGGGACAGGCCCAGAGGGTATGGCTACACCTTC. Together with reference TRBV15 and TRBJ1-2, the CDR3 gives the full variable domain: DAMVIQNPRYQVTQFGKPVTLSCSQTLNHNVMYWYQQKSSQAPKLLFHYYDKDFNNEADTPDNFQSRRPNTSFCFLDIRSPGLGDTAMYLCATSRDRDRPRGYGYTFGSGTRLTVV.

The V gene is TRBV19, the J gene TRBJ2-7, with TRBD2 matching over 13 bases. With V trimmed by 9 bases and J by 0 bases, 5 bases remained unmatched. The CDR3 covers 15 residues. Germline V gives CDR1 LNHDA, CDR2 SQIVND (reference sequence). CDR3 loop: CARRGLAGSSYEQYF. CDR3 in DNA: TGTGCCAGAAGGGGACTAGCGGGAAGCTCCTACGAGCAGTACTTC.

Only a few counts were recorded for this clonotype. The chain employs TRBV25-1 and TRBJ2-1; D not resolved. Trimming shortened V by 8 bases and J by 5 bases, and 10 bases separated the two germline ends. Germline CDR1 MGHDK, CDR2 SYGVNS. The CDR3 is made up of 12 amino acids. Here the CDR3 reads CASRPRNNEQFF. Written as DNA, the CDR3 is TGTGCCAGCCGCCCAAGGAACAATGAGCAGTTCTTC.

This clonotype was recorded many times. J is TRBJ2-7 and V is TRBV4-1; a possible D gene is TRBD1 (5 bases). The germline V gene encodes CDR1 MGHRA and CDR2 YSYEKL. The germline V and J ends were trimmed by 1 base and 4 bases, with 14 bases remaining between them. CDR3 length: 15 amino acids. CDR3: CASSQVSGALYEQYF. CDR3 in DNA: TGCGCCAGCAGCCAAGTATCTGGGGCACTTTACGAGCAGTACTTC.

The rearrangement joins TRBV10-3 to TRBJ2-7; TRBD1 matches 11 bases. In germline, CDR1 is ENHRY, CDR2 SYGVKD. This CDR3 has 15 residues. V dropped 7 bases and J dropped 1; count of bases not matched to a gene: 6. CDR3 sequence reads: CAIKLGQGGSYEQYF. The CDR3 region has the DNA TGTGCCATCAAGCTGGGACAGGGGGGTTCCTACGAGCAGTACTTC.

The chain couples TRBV11-1 to TRBJ2-3; the D gene is possibly TRBD2 (7 bases). Trimming stripped 0 bases from V and 5 bases from J, with 12 bases between. CDR1 is SGHAT, CDR2 FQDESV, per germline (reference sequence). This CDR3 region has 15 residues. CDR3 in DNA: TGTGCCAGCAGCTTAGCGGGGGGGCCGAGAGATACGCAGTATTTT. This sequence encodes CASSLAGGPRDTQYF.

This clonotype is a singleton in its sample. The chain recombines TRBV3-1 with TRBJ2-5; TRBD2 matches at 9 bases. This CDR3 spans 15 amino acids. Losses at the gene ends were 0 bases for V and 7 bases for J; bases not matched to a gene: 6. Germline CDR1 LGHDT, CDR2 YNNKEL (reference sequence). CDR3 nucleotides: TGTGCCAGCAGCCAAGAGACTAGCGGCGCCCGGACCCAGTACTTC. This sequence encodes CASSQETSGARTQYF.

This clonotype was found many times. J is TRBJ2-7 and V is TRBV7-2; unclear D gene. The CDR3 is 12 residues long. Trimming removed 1 base at V and 2 bases at J, with 3 bases between. CDR1 and CDR2 from the germline V gene are SGHTA and FQGNSA. CDR3 DNA: TGTGCCAGCAGCTTAGATACCTACGAGCAGTACTTC. It translates to CASSLDTYEQYF.

In this sample, this clonotype turned up a few times. The chain couples TRBV12-3 or TRBV12-4 to TRBJ2-3, with 13 bases lining up with TRBD2. The CDR3 is made up of 15 amino acids. J lost 7 bases, V lost 5 bases, and 6 bases had no gene match. DNA of the CDR3: TGTGCCAGCAGTCCCACTAGCGGGGGGGCGAATACGCAGTATTTT. Translation: CASSPTSGGANTQYF.